This T cell receptor beta chain is drawn from a study of tumor-infiltrating lymphocytes in primary liver carcinoma. Overall study findings and caveats: Significantly larger top-250-clone fractions were found in tumors than in blood (p = 0.039).

cDNA specific to TCR beta was made from around 530 ng of total RNA, with a constant-region primer employed for priming. Construction of TCR beta libraries relied on three successive nested multiplex PCR rounds employing slightly modified ARM-PCR. Researchers ran the first two PCR rounds for ten to eleven cycles each with TRBV1-TRBV30 forward primers and a C-beta reverse primer. TCRdb itself ran the multiplex PCR reads through MiXCR, one entry per CDR3 protein. Of 300,000 to 400,000 distinct CDR3 sequences in the sample, 65% were seen once. The CDR3 has 12 amino acids. V was cut by 5 bases and J by 5 bases, with 9 bases left in between. Germline V gene sequence: CDR1 MNHEY, CDR2 SVGAGI. Remarks on this clonotype: Its antigen is not identified. This is likely a read error, given that the CDR3 carries no conserved phenylalanine or tryptophan at its end.

For blood RNA, unsorted whole blood served as the source, and germline DNA was extracted too. The specimen was peripheral blood. The TCR sequence derives from a man in his forties with primary liver carcinoma and hepatitis B virus infection. V is TRBV6-5 and J is TRBJ2-5, with D possibly being TRBD1 (5 bases). CDR3 sequence reads: CASSLGAETQYY. CDR3 sequence (DNA): TGTGCCAGCAGTCTAGGGGCTGAGACCCAGTACTAC.